These 24 T cell receptor beta chains were sequenced from one sample in a study of a mutant IDH1 vaccine in newly diagnosed glioma. Clones were read by immunoSEQ multiplex PCR, and TCRdb kept only the in-frame ones, dropping some. Here the sample spans some 33,000 clones, around 79% being singletons. Noted time point: week 35, safety follow-up. Vaccine doses each comprised 300 ug of mutant IDH1 20-mer peptide, with topical imiquimod. Antigens of these TCRs are unknown. The sequencing used PBMCs, collected from a glioma patient whose treatment included an IDH1 peptide vaccine. Receptors originate from a woman in her twenties or thirties with glioma. Some clones in this sample may be carry-over from other donors' samples.

This clone turned up a few times. The chain links TRBV4-2 to TRBJ1-5; the D gene is possibly TRBD1 (5 bases). The CDR3 extends over 18 amino acids. V was trimmed by 0 bases and J by 2 bases, leaving 17 bases between them. Per germline, CDR1 LGHNA and CDR2 YNFKEQ. The CDR3 here is CASSQDGFGAEGNQPQHF. The CDR3 DNA follows: TGTGCCAGCAGCCAAGATGGATTTGGGGCTGAGGGCAATCAGCCCCAGCATTTT.

This clone was recorded only once. The chain carries TRBV6-1 and TRBJ1-2, with TRBD1 identical over 9 bases. The CDR3 totals 18 residues. Germline V gene data show CDR1 as MNHNS and CDR2 as SASEGT. The junction had 12 bases not matched to a gene; V was cut back by 4 bases and J by 0 bases. The CDR3 DNA reads TGTGCCAGCAGTGGGATGGGACAGGGAAAAAGAGCTAACTATGGCTACACCTTC. It translates to CASSGMGQGKRANYGYTF.

The chain employs TRBV5-4 and TRBJ2-1; TRBD1 or TRBD2 may be the D gene (5 bases each). The ends were cut back, 10 bases at V and 7 bases at J, with 18 bases in the middle. The germline CDR1 and CDR2 sequences are SGHNT and YYREEE (reference sequence). The CDR3 spans 13 residues. CDR3 nucleotide sequence: TGTGCCTGTGAGGGATCTGGGGGAAATGAGCAGTTCTTC. Its translation is CACEGSGGNEQFF.

This chain connects TRBV30 to TRBJ2-3; 12 bases match TRBD2. CDR3 length equals 16 residues. Trimming at V came to 0 bases and at J to 2 bases, leaving 3 bases not matched to a gene. Per germline, CDR1 GTSNPN and CDR2 SVGIG (reference sequence). The CDR3 sequence: CAWSVGTSGFTDTQYF. CDR3 bases: TGTGCCTGGAGTGTAGGGACTAGCGGGTTCACAGATACGCAGTATTTT.

The CDR3 DNA follows: TGTGCCAGTAGCCTCTATTCCGAGACAGGGGGCATTTATGGCTACACCTTC. Translation: CASSLYSETGGIYGYTF. This chain uses TRBV19 with TRBJ1-2; TRBD1 aligns across 10 bases. The V segment lost 6 bases and the J segment 5 bases; nucleotides outside the gene matches: 15. Germline V lookup: CDR1 LNHDA, CDR2 SQIVND (reference sequence). The CDR3 covers 17 residues. Based on the CDR3 plus reference TRBV19 and TRBJ1-2, the full variable domain is DGGITQSPKYLFRKEGQNVTLSCEQNLNHDAMYWYRQDPGQGLRLIYYSQIVNDFQKGDIAEGYSVSREKKESFPLTVTSAQKNPTAFYLCASSLYSETGGIYGYTFGSGTRLTVV.

J is TRBJ2-5 and V is TRBV11-3; D is uncertain. Germline values: CDR1 SGHNT, CDR2 YENEEA. The CDR3 has 13 amino acids. V dropped 5 bases and J dropped 3 bases, with 10 bases sitting between them. In DNA, the CDR3 is TGTGCCAGCAGCCCCCGAAGGGAAGAGACCCAGTACTTC. This translates into CASSPRREETQYF.

The rearrangement joins TRBV7-9 to TRBJ1-1; D is perhaps TRBD1 (5 bases). V lost 9 bases, J lost 3 bases, and 14 bases lay in between. This CDR3 has 13 amino acids. Germline assignment: CDR1 SEHNR and CDR2 FQNEAQ (reference sequence). The CDR3 DNA is TGTGCCAGTACTGTTAGAGGGGACACTGAAGCTTTCTTT. This codes for CASTVRGDTEAFF.

Only a few counts were recorded for this clone. The V gene is TRBV6-6, the J gene TRBJ1-5; D unclear. Deletions cut 0 bases from V and 7 bases from J, with 16 bases between. Germline V CDR1 and CDR2: MNHNY, SVGAGI (reference sequence). CDR3 size: 16 residues. CDR3 protein: CASSYSMDGGEQPQHF. The CDR3, as DNA: TGTGCCAGCAGTTACTCCATGGACGGTGGGGAACAGCCCCAGCATTTT.

The rearrangement uses TRBV27 and TRBJ2-5, with no clear D. The CDR3 totals 13 residues. Deletions cut 4 bases from V and 1 base from J, with 7 bases between. The germline V gene encodes CDR1 MNHEY and CDR2 SMNVEV (reference sequence). In nucleotides, the CDR3 is TGTGCCAGCAGTTCCCCTCTCCAAGAGACCCAGTACTTC. Translation gives CASSSPLQETQYF.

This clone was seen a handful of times. The rearrangement uses TRBV28 and TRBJ2-1; 12 bases are shared with TRBD1. With 6 bases clipped from V and 8 bases from J, the junction kept 8 bases outside the gene matches. The CDR3 consists of 15 residues. In germline, CDR1 is MDHEN, CDR2 SYDVKM. The CDR3 DNA reads TGTGCCAGCAGCCACCGGGACAGGGGGCTCGATGAGCAGTTCTTC. Residues: CASSHRDRGLDEQFF. Full variable domain (rest looked up from reference TRBV28 and TRBJ2-1): DVKVTQSSRYLVKRTGEKVFLECVQDMDHENMFWYRQDPGLGLRLIYFSYDVKMKEKGDIPEGYSVSREKKERFSLILESASTNQTSMYLCASSHRDRGLDEQFFGPGTRLTVL.

This chain connects TRBV30 to TRBJ1-2; no reliable D call. CDR1 GTSNPN and CDR2 SVGIG come from the germline V gene (reference sequence). This CDR3 is 17 amino acids long. Trimming removed 0 bases from V and 4 bases from J, with 21 bases in between. The CDR3 is CAWSVPHRPSLSYGYTF. The DNA for the CDR3 is TGTGCCTGGAGTGTACCGCACCGACCGAGTCTATCCTATGGCTACACCTTC. Variable domain in full (rest from reference TRBV30 and TRBJ1-2): SQTIHQWPATLVQPVGSPLSLECTVEGTSNPNLYWYRQAAGRGLQLLFYSVGIGQISSEVPQNLSASRPQDRQFILSSKKLLLSDSGFYLCAWSVPHRPSLSYGYTFGSGTRLTVV.

The CDR3 sequence is CAWSPGRVETQYF. The CDR3 region has the DNA TGTGCCTGGAGCCCCGGGAGGGTAGAGACCCAGTACTTC. The V and J genes are TRBV30 and TRBJ2-5; 8 bases align to TRBD2. Germline V gives CDR1 GTSNPN, CDR2 SVGIG (reference sequence). J was trimmed by 4 bases and V by 3 bases; bases with no gene match: 4. The CDR3 is made up of 13 amino acids.

The chain is built from TRBV19 and TRBJ1-1; maybe TRBD1 (5 bases). Germline CDR1 reads LNHDA; CDR2 reads SQIVND (reference sequence). This CDR3 has 14 residues. V lost 2 bases and J lost 9, with 16 bases in between. CDR3: CASSIRDAVGKAFF. Here the CDR3 DNA reads TGTGCCAGTAGTATAAGGGACGCGGTGGGGAAAGCTTTCTTT.

The chain is built from TRBV5-4 and TRBJ2-1, with 8 positions matching TRBD2. CDR1 and CDR2 (germline): SGHNT, YYREEE (reference sequence). This CDR3 comprises 13 residues. Trimming took 0 bases from V and 9 from J; bases not matched to a gene: 2. Here the CDR3 DNA reads TGTGCCAGCAGCTTGGGGAGCGGGGGTGAGCAGTTCTTC. Protein sequence: CASSLGSGGEQFF.

The genes are TRBV11-2 and TRBJ1-1; 7 bases are shared with TRBD1. The germline gives CDR1 SGHAT, CDR2 FQNNGV. CDR3 length equals 14 residues. V shed 5 bases, J shed 8 bases, and the junction held 11 bases outside the gene matches. CDR3 loop: CASSPGGKGREAFF. CDR3 sequence (DNA): TGTGCCAGCAGCCCAGGGGGTAAAGGTCGAGAAGCTTTCTTT.

V is TRBV5-5 and J is TRBJ1-1; 9 positions agree with TRBD1. Germline V gene lookup returns CDR1 SGHKS and CDR2 YYEKEE (reference sequence). The CDR3 has 16 amino acids. The V and J ends lost 5 bases and 6 bases, in that order; junction bases with no gene match: 14. The CDR3 bases are TGTGCCAGCAGGGCCCTGCAACAGGGGGCGGGCGCTGAAGCTTTCTTT. Residues: CASRALQQGAGAEAFF.

V and J are TRBV29-1 and TRBJ1-5, with D unresolved. Trimming removed 0 bases at V and 7 bases at J, with 7 bases between. CDR3 length equals 12 residues. CDR1 SQVTM and CDR2 ANQGSEA come from the germline V gene. The DNA for the CDR3 is TGCAGCGTTGAAGATAGACGGCAGCCCCAGCATTTT. Translating gives CSVEDRRQPQHF.

The rearrangement joins TRBV15 to TRBJ1-5, with D maybe TRBD1 (6 bases). V was cut by 5 bases and J by 4 bases, with 18 bases left in between. This CDR3 region has 16 residues. Germline V CDR1 and CDR2: LNHNV, YYDKDF (reference sequence). The CDR3 protein is CATSPERGSLNQPQHF. For the CDR3, the DNA is TGTGCCACCAGCCCCGAAAGGGGGAGCCTAAATCAGCCCCAGCATTTT.

The CDR3 sequence is CASSQEPLDFSGNTIYF. DNA of the CDR3: TGTGCCAGCAGCCAAGAGCCTCTGGACTTCTCTGGAAACACCATATATTTT. The V gene is TRBV14, the J gene TRBJ1-3, with no clear D. Germline V gives CDR1 SGHDN, CDR2 FVKESK. The V gene lost 0 bases and the J gene lost 0 bases, with 12 bases spanning the gap. The CDR3 totals 17 residues.

The genes are TRBV5-1 and TRBJ2-7; the D gene is possibly TRBD1 (6 bases). In germline, CDR1 is SGHRS, CDR2 YFSETQ. The CDR3 has 14 residues. Trimming took 4 bases from V and 1 from J, leaving 12 bases between them. Here the CDR3 DNA reads TGCGCCAGCAGCCAGGACAGCATTTCCTACGAGCAGTACTTC. Translation: CASSQDSISYEQYF.

The chain combines TRBV4-2 with TRBJ2-7, with TRBD2 matching 9 bases. The V and J ends lost 4 bases and 3 bases, in that order; junction bases with no gene match: 7. This CDR3 has 15 residues. The germline CDR1 and CDR2 sequences are LGHNA and YNFKEQ. CDR3 protein: CASSPVGLALYEQYF. The CDR3 DNA follows: TGTGCCAGCAGCCCCGTGGGACTAGCCCTCTACGAGCAGTACTTC.

The chain couples TRBV13 to TRBJ2-4; 7 bases are shared with TRBD2. CDR1 PRHDT and CDR2 FYEKMQ come from the germline V gene (reference sequence). V lost 0 bases and J lost 7; bases outside the gene matches: 9. CDR3 length equals 16 residues. In nucleotides, the CDR3 is TGTGCCAGCAGCTTAGGCGGACTCGCCGGGAGGAACATTCAGTACTTC. It encodes CASSLGGLAGRNIQYF.

The chain employs TRBV6-6 and TRBJ1-1; a possible D gene is TRBD1 (5 bases). Germline-derived CDR1 and CDR2 are MNHNY and SVGAGI (reference sequence). V lost 4 bases and J 0 bases, leaving 12 bases between the germline ends. CDR3 length: 15 amino acids. DNA of the CDR3: TGTGCCAGCAGTTGGCAGGGCCAGATGAACACTGAAGCTTTCTTT. This gives the protein CASSWQGQMNTEAFF.

The V call is TRBV7-8, the J call TRBJ1-2; tentatively, D is TRBD1 (6 bases). The germline V gene has CDR1 SGHVS and CDR2 FQNEAQ. Trimming removed 6 bases at V and 3 bases at J, with 11 bases between. The CDR3 length is 13 residues. DNA of the CDR3: TGTGCCAGCAGGGAGACAGGCGACTATGGCTACACCTTC. Translation gives CASRETGDYGYTF.